This TCR beta chain was documented in a study of graft-versus-host responses after intestinal transplantation. Method: immunoSEQ multiplex PCR; TCRdb's copy keeps in-frame clones and lacks some. Of about 71,000 clones in the sample, about 92% were seen once. A remark on this clone: What it recognizes is unknown.

The CDR3 totals 18 residues. Germline V gives CDR1 SGHAT, CDR2 FQNNGV. The ends lost 0 bases at V and 5 bases at J; junction bases unmatched: 9. This TCR was sampled from a human donor who received an intestinal transplant. The source was unstimulated CD8+ T cells sorted from spleen or lymph node cells, collected before intestinal transplant. This chain connects TRBV11-2 to TRBJ2-1; 11 bases agree with TRBD2. CDR3 DNA: TGTGCCAGCAGCTTAGATCGGTCCCTAGCGGGGGGAAACAATGAGCAGTTCTTC. It specifies CASSLDRSLAGGNNEQFF.